This T cell receptor beta chain was recovered during a study of blood T cell repertoires in COVID-19. The trim removed 4 bases at V and 2 bases at J, leaving 8 bases unmatched. Per the germline V gene, CDR1 is LGHNA and CDR2 is YNFKEQ. The CDR3 is 17 residues long. The assay was immunoSEQ multiplex PCR, and TCRdb's table has in-frame clones only and misses some. The sample includes roughly 200,000 clones, roughly 83% of them seen just once. Sequencing used PBMCs or T cells enriched from blood (not recorded which). V gene TRBV4-2 combines with J gene TRBJ2-2, with 9 positions matching TRBD2. The TCR sequence derives from a man aged 35-49 years with acute COVID-19. The CDR3 loop reads CASSPSRLAANTGELFF. The CDR3 DNA reads as TGTGCCAGCAGCCCCTCGCGACTAGCGGCTAACACCGGGGAGCTGTTTTTT.